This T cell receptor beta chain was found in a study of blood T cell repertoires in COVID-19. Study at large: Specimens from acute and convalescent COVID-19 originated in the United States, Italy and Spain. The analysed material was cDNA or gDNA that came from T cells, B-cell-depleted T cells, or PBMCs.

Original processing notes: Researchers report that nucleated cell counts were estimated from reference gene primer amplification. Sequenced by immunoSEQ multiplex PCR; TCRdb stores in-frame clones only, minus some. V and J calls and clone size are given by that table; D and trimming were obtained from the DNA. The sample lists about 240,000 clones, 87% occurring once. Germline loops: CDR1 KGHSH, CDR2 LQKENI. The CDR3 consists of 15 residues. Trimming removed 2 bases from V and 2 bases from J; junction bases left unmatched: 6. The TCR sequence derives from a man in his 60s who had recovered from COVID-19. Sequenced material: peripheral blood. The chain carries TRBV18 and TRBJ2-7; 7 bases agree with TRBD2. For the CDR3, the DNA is TGTGCCAGCTCACCAAGCCCGGGAGGCACCTACGAGCAGTACGTC. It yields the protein CASSPSPGGTYEQYV.